This T cell receptor beta chain was recovered during a study of cytomegalovirus exposure and HLA in healthy donors. This clone was seen a single time. Its specificity is not known. Germline V lookup: CDR1 MNHNY, CDR2 SVGAGI (reference sequence). There are 12 residues in the CDR3. Between the trimmed V and J ends, which lost 5 bases and 8 bases, there was a span of 9 bases. 60 Vbeta and 13 Jbeta primers were used in PCR. Some clones are missing from TCRdb's copy, which holds only in-frame ones; the method was immunoSEQ multiplex PCR. Among some 140,000 clones listed, about four fifths were seen once. Overall study results and limits: For most TCR sequences rarity was the rule, although some public TCRs occurred in many donors. TCR beta sequences numbering 15,000 to 20,000 were associated with HLA alleles at 0.05 false discovery rate in a later analysis.

The rearrangement joins TRBV6-6 to TRBJ1-4; D gene unclear. The TCR comes from a man under 40 in good health and CMV-seronegative. Source material: PBMCs. Here the CDR3 DNA reads TGTGCCAGCAGTCCTGGAGCGGAAAAACTGTTTTTT. Protein: CASSPGAEKLFF.